This TCR beta chain was profiled in a study of T cell responses to AZD1222 COVID-19 vaccine. Study-level results: The number of AZD1222 recipients seropositive at baseline was only five or six. Most donors were white British, females outnumbered males, and clonal diversity was possibly underestimated. Repertoire sampling happened only post peak T cell response. Regions 160-218 and 743-854 dominated among vaccine-associated CD4 TCRs spanning spike.

As for this clone: Antigen specificity is unknown.

Germline lookup yields CDR1 SGHRS and CDR2 YFSETQ. This CDR3 comprises 16 residues. V was clipped by 5 bases and J by 7 bases; unmatched bases: 10. This table comes from immunoSEQ multiplex PCR, and its TCRdb copy is limited to in-frame clones, with some not included. The sample contains about 150,000 clones, about 91% of which appear only once. Sequenced here: peripheral blood, sampled on day 0 of AZD1222 vaccination. This chain uses TRBV5-1 with TRBJ1-6; 9 bases align to TRBD1. The origin of this receptor is an adult in good health. CDR3 protein: CASRSRTGEGNSPLHF. The CDR3 DNA reads TGCGCCAGCAGGTCTCGGACAGGGGAAGGGAATTCACCCCTCCACTTT. The full variable domain, its missing parts supplied by reference TRBV5-1 and TRBJ1-6, is KAGVTQTPRYLIKTRGQQVTLSCSPISGHRSVSWYQQTPGQGLQFLFEYFSETQRNKGNFPGRFSGRQFSNSRSEMNVSTLELGDSALYLCASRSRTGEGNSPLHFGNGTRLTVT.